These 13 T cell receptor beta chains were all obtained from the same sample, sequenced in a study of identical twins. TCRdb re-derived calls from the 5' RACE reads in MiXCR, one entry per CDR3 protein. The sample holds approximately 500,000 distinct CDR3 sequences; 13% to 15% are singletons and the top ten take roughly 0.4%. The sample was also reused in another study, on yellow fever vaccine responses in identical twins.

The sample was CD4+ T cells sorted from blood. These receptor sequences come from a woman younger than 30 in good health.

The chain has TRBV19 and TRBJ2-1; no clear D gene. The germline CDR1 and CDR2 sequences are LNHDA and SQIVND (reference sequence). The CDR3 runs 14 residues. The ends were cut back, 3 bases at V and 1 base at J, with 7 bases in the middle. In nucleotides, the CDR3 is TGTGCCAGTAGTATGGGCGAGTCCTACAATGAGCAGTTCTTC. Protein: CASSMGESYNEQFF.

Many counts were recorded for this clonotype. The chain carries TRBV12-3 or TRBV12-4 and TRBJ2-2; no clear D gene. Trimming stripped 8 bases from V and 7 bases from J, with 8 bases between. The CDR3 is 11 residues long. CDR3 loop: CASGIFGELFF. CDR3 coding DNA: TGTGCCAGCGGTATCTTCGGGGAGCTGTTTTTT.

This clonotype occurred a few times. The chain links TRBV2 to TRBJ1-1; D gene ambiguous. CDR3 length: 14 amino acids. The germline V gene encodes CDR1 SNHLY and CDR2 FYNNEI. V shed 4 bases and J shed 2 bases, with 11 bases lying between them. The CDR3 nucleotides are TGTGCCAGCAGTGTTGAACGGACCAACACTGAAGCTTTCTTT. Translation: CASSVERTNTEAFF.

This clonotype was seen a handful of times. V gene TRBV6-1 combines with J gene TRBJ2-2; D tentatively fits TRBD1 or TRBD2 (7 bases each). Trimming removed 5 bases from V and 7 bases from J, with 20 bases in between. CDR1 MNHNS and CDR2 SASEGT come from the germline V gene. This CDR3 contains 16 residues. The CDR3 spells CASSRNRGAGIGELFF. As DNA, the CDR3 is TGTGCCAGCAGTAGAAACAGGGGAGCGGGAATCGGGGAGCTGTTTTTT.

In its sample, this clonotype was seen a few times. The V gene is TRBV7-2, the J gene TRBJ2-1; 9 positions match TRBD2. The CDR3 has 15 residues. Germline CDR1 and CDR2: SGHTA and FQGNSA. The junction had 10 bases not matched to a gene; V was cut back by 5 bases and J by 8 bases. CDR3 nucleotide sequence: TGTGCCAGCAGCGAGGTGGCTAGCGGGATCTATGAGCAGTTCTTC. Encoded protein: CASSEVASGIYEQFF.

The V and J genes are TRBV10-2 and TRBJ1-4; D call uncertain. The germline V gene has CDR1 WSHSY and CDR2 SAAADI. Trimming shortened V by 10 bases and J by 0 bases, and 9 bases separated the two germline ends. The CDR3 loop spans 13 amino acids. The CDR3 sequence is CAIADATNEKLFF. The CDR3 region has the DNA TGCGCCATCGCAGATGCAACTAATGAAAAACTGTTTTTT.

This clonotype was detected only a few times. The chain employs TRBV27 and TRBJ2-5, with 10 nucleotides matching TRBD2. The CDR3 extends over 15 amino acids. V shed 3 bases, J shed 5 bases, and the junction held 6 bases outside the gene matches. Germline V gene data show CDR1 as MNHEY and CDR2 as SMNVEV (reference sequence). CDR3 nucleotide sequence: TGTGCCAGCAGTTTTCTAGCGGGAGTAGGGGAGACCCAGTACTTC. It encodes CASSFLAGVGETQYF.

V gene TRBV7-3 combines with J gene TRBJ2-3; D remains ambiguous. V was shortened by 6 bases and J by 3 bases, with 13 bases between the two germline ends. Germline V gene sequence: CDR1 SGHTA, CDR2 FQGTGA. This CDR3 has 14 residues. CDR3 region: CASSPLSVTDTQYF. In DNA, the CDR3 is TGTGCCAGCAGTCCTTTATCGGTGACAGATACGCAGTATTTT.

A few counts support this clonotype. The chain carries TRBV20-1 and TRBJ2-1, with a possible D match to TRBD1 (5 bases). CDR1 is DFQATT, CDR2 SNEGSKA, per germline (reference sequence). This CDR3 is 13 amino acids long. The CDR3 loop reads CRAVGQGYNEQFF. In DNA form, the CDR3 reads TGCAGGGCCGTCGGACAAGGGTACAATGAGCAGTTCTTC.

There are a few counts of this clonotype. CDR3 sequence (DNA): TGTGCCACCAGCAGAGATGGTGTAGGCCTGACCGGGGAGCTGTTTTTT. Translation gives CATSRDGVGLTGELFF. The rearrangement links TRBV15 to TRBJ2-2; D gene uncertain. Trimming cost V 0 bases and J 5 bases, with 13 bases left between them. The CDR3 has 16 amino acids. CDR1 is LNHNV, CDR2 YYDKDF, per germline (reference sequence).

The chain is built from TRBV10-1 and TRBJ2-2; either TRBD1 or TRBD2 may supply D (5 bases each). Germline V gene data show CDR1 as WNHNN and CDR2 as SYGVQD (reference sequence). With 6 bases removed from V and 5 bases from J, the gap between germline ends came to 16 bases. The CDR3 contains 15 residues. The CDR3 spells CASSLGSGRTGELFF. The CDR3 nucleotides read TGCGCCAGCAGCTTAGGGTCGGGGCGGACCGGGGAGCTGTTTTTT.

The CDR3 here is CASSFGLGHIQYF. The CDR3 DNA sequence: TGTGCCAGCAGTTTCGGACTAGGGCACATTCAGTACTTC. The chain combines TRBV12-3 or TRBV12-4 with TRBJ2-4; 7 bases agree with TRBD2. Trimming took 3 bases from V and 8 from J; bases not matched to a gene: 4. This CDR3 contains 13 residues.

The chain couples TRBV3-1 to TRBJ2-7, with TRBD2 identical over 10 bases. Germline CDR1 LGHDT, CDR2 YNNKEL (reference sequence). The V segment lost 1 base and the J segment 3 bases; nucleotides outside the gene matches: 3. The CDR3 loop spans 15 amino acids. Here the CDR3 DNA reads TGTGCCAGCAGCCAAGGACTAGCGGGCCTCTACGAGCAGTACTTC. Protein: CASSQGLAGLYEQYF.